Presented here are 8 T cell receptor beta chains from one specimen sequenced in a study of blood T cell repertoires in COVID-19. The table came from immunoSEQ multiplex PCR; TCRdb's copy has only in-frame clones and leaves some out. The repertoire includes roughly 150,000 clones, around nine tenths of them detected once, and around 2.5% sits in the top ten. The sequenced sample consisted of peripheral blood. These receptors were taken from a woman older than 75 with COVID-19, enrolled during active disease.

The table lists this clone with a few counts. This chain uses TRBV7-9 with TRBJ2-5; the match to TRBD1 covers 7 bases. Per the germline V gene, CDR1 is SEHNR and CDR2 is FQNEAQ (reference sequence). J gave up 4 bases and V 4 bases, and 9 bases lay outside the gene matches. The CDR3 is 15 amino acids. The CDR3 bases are TGTGCCAGCAGCTCGACAGGGTCAATGGGAGAGACCCAGTACTTC. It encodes CASSSTGSMGETQYF.

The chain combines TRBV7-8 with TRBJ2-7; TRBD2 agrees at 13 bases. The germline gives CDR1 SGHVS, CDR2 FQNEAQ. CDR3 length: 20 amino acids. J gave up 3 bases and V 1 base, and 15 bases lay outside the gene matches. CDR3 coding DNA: TGTGCCAGCAGCTTAGGGGCCGGGACAGCAGGACTAGCGGGAGTCTACGAGCAGTACTTC. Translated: CASSLGAGTAGLAGVYEQYF. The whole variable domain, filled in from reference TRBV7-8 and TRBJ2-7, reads GAGVSQSPRYKVAKRGQDVALRCDPISGHVSLFWYQQALGQGPEFLTYFQNEAQLDKSGLPSDRFFAERPEGSVSTLKIQRTQQEDSAVYLCASSLGAGTAGLAGVYEQYFGPGTRLTVT.

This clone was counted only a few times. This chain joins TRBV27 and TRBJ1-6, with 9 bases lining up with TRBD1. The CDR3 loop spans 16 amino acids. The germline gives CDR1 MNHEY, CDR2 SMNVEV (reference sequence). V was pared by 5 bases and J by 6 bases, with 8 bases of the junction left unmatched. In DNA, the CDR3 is TGTGCCAGCAGTCCCAGCTGGGACAGGGTTAATTCACCCCTCCACTTT. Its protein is CASSPSWDRVNSPLHF.

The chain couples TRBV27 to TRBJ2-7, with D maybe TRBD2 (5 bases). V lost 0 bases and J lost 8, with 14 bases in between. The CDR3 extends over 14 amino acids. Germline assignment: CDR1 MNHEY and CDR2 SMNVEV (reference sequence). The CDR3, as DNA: TGTGCCAGCAGTTTATCGACACGGACTGAGAAGCAGTACTTC. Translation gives CASSLSTRTEKQYF.

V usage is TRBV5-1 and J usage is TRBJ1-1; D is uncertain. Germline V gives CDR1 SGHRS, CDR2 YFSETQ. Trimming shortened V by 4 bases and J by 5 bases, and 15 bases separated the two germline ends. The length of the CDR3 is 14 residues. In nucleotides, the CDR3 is TGCGCCAGCAGCCCGTCTCACGGGGTGACTGAAGCTTTCTTT. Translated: CASSPSHGVTEAFF. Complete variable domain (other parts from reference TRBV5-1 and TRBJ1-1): KAGVTQTPRYLIKTRGQQVTLSCSPISGHRSVSWYQQTPGQGLQFLFEYFSETQRNKGNFPGRFSGRQFSNSRSEMNVSTLELGDSALYLCASSPSHGVTEAFFGQGTRLTVV.

CDR3 DNA: TGTGCCAGCCGCCCCGCGGGGGCCCGGTCATTGCCCCAGCATTTT. Protein product: CASRPAGARSLPQHF. The genes are TRBV27 and TRBJ1-5, with D possibly matching TRBD1 (6 bases). V lost 8 bases, J lost 9 bases, and 23 bases lay in between. The CDR3 spans 15 residues. Per germline, CDR1 MNHEY and CDR2 SMNVEV (reference sequence).

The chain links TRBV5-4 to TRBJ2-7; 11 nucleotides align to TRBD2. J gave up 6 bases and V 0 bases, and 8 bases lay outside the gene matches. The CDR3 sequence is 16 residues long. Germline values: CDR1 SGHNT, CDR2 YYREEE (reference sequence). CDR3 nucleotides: TGTGCCAGCAGCTTGGCCTTGACTAGCGGGGCCCGCGAGCAGTACTTC. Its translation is CASSLALTSGAREQYF.

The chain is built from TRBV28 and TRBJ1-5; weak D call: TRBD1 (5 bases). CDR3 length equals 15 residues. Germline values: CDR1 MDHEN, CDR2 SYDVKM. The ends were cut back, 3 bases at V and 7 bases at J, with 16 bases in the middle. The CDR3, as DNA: TGTGCCAGCAGTTTGGTTGGGGCATTCAACCAGCCCCAGCATTTT. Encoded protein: CASSLVGAFNQPQHF.